The next 30 T cell receptor beta chains were all read from a single sample in a study of blood T cell repertoires in COVID-19. The protocol was immunoSEQ multiplex PCR, while the TCRdb copy is restricted to in-frame clones and leaves out a portion. This sample has about 250,000 clones, with approximately 85% found just once. The specimen sequenced was peripheral blood. The receptors come from a man aged 45-60 years with active or convalescent COVID-19.

This chain uses TRBV5-6 with TRBJ1-2; 8 bases match TRBD1. Losses at the gene ends were 9 bases for V and 2 bases for J; bases not matched to a gene: 18. The CDR3 contains 17 residues. CDR1 is SGHDT and CDR2 is YYEEEE in the germline V gene. CDR3 sequence (DNA): TGTGCCACGTCTGTACAGGGGGGAATGTACAGCAACTATGGCTACACCTTC. Amino acids: CATSVQGGMYSNYGYTF.

The chain has TRBV10-3 and TRBJ2-5, with 9 nucleotides matching TRBD1. This CDR3 has 16 residues. CDR1 and CDR2 from the germline V gene are ENHRY and SYGVKD. V shed 0 bases and J 5 bases; nucleotides not matched to a gene: 7. The DNA for the CDR3 is TGTGCCATCAGTGAGTCGGACAGGGGTGGAGTGGAGACCCAGTACTTC. It codes for CAISESDRGGVETQYF.

The V gene is TRBV5-5, the J gene TRBJ2-5; the match to TRBD2 covers 11 bases. Per germline, CDR1 SGHKS and CDR2 YYEKEE (reference sequence). This CDR3 is 18 amino acids long. V gave up 4 bases and J gave up 3 bases; unmatched junction bases: 14. The chain's CDR3 is CASSLRLLAGVGEETQYF. CDR3 in DNA: TGTGCCAGCAGCCTAAGGCTACTAGCGGGAGTCGGGGAAGAGACCCAGTACTTC. The full variable domain, its missing parts supplied by reference TRBV5-5 and TRBJ2-5, is DAGVTQSPTHLIKTRGQQVTLRCSPISGHKSVSWYQQVLGQGPQFIFQYYEKEERGRGNFPDRFSARQFPNYSSELNVNALLLGDSALYLCASSLRLLAGVGEETQYFGPGTRLLVL.

CDR3 DNA: TGTGCCTGGAGTGTTATCGGGGCGGGAGGCTACACCTTC. It is translated as CAWSVIGAGGYTF. The gene calls are TRBV30 and TRBJ1-2; TRBD1 might be the D (5 bases). CDR1 is GTSNPN and CDR2 is SVGIG in the germline V gene (reference sequence). The CDR3 consists of 13 residues. Trimming removed 0 bases at V and 8 bases at J, with 13 bases between.

This rearrangement joins TRBV6-1 to TRBJ2-1, with 12 bases fitting TRBD2. Germline V gives CDR1 MNHNS, CDR2 SASEGT. The CDR3 sequence is 14 residues long. After removal of 8 bases from V and 7 bases from J, the junction contained 6 bases not matched to a gene. In DNA, the CDR3 is TGTGCCAGCGGTGCTAGCGGGAGGGTAAATGAGCAGTTCTTC. Protein sequence: CASGASGRVNEQFF.

This chain links TRBV10-3 with TRBJ1-1; 11 nucleotides align to TRBD1. CDR1 and CDR2 (germline): ENHRY, SYGVKD. The CDR3 consists of 17 residues. V gave up 2 bases and J gave up 5 bases; unmatched junction bases: 10. The CDR3: CAISEAGQGGQGTEAFF. The CDR3, as DNA: TGTGCCATCAGTGAGGCGGGACAGGGGGGTCAAGGAACTGAAGCTTTCTTT.

V usage is TRBV27 and J usage is TRBJ2-1; 10 bases are shared with TRBD2. This CDR3 is built from 18 residues. Germline V lookup: CDR1 MNHEY, CDR2 SMNVEV (reference sequence). J was trimmed by 3 bases and V by 3 bases; bases with no gene match: 11. Here the CDR3 DNA reads TGTGCCAGCAGTTTTTCGACTAGCGGGTCCCAAAACTACAATGAGCAGTTCTTC. Translation: CASSFSTSGSQNYNEQFF.

The rearrangement uses TRBV4-2 and TRBJ2-3; tentative D call: TRBD2 (5 bases). Germline V gene lookup returns CDR1 LGHNA and CDR2 YNFKEQ. Trimming shortened V by 5 bases and J by 7 bases, and 22 bases separated the two germline ends. The CDR3 contains 16 residues. CDR3 protein: CASSDYVAGQGNTQYF. The CDR3 DNA is TGTGCCAGCAGCGATTACGTTGCGGGCCAAGGGAATACGCAGTATTTT.

The chain employs TRBV2 and TRBJ1-5, with D maybe TRBD1 (5 bases). Trimming cost V 7 bases and J 0 bases, with 7 bases left between them. Germline V gene sequence: CDR1 SNHLY, CDR2 FYNNEI. The CDR3 totals 13 residues. The CDR3 sequence: CASKGPSNQPQHF. Here the CDR3 DNA reads TGTGCCAGCAAGGGGCCTAGCAATCAGCCCCAGCATTTT.

The V and J genes are TRBV15 and TRBJ2-3, with a weak D call TRBD2 (5 bases). V lost 0 bases and J lost 5, with 12 bases in between. The CDR3 spans 15 residues. Germline V gives CDR1 LNHNV, CDR2 YYDKDF (reference sequence). The CDR3: CATSRDYGGQDTQYF. CDR3 DNA sequence: TGTGCCACCAGCAGAGATTATGGAGGTCAAGATACGCAGTATTTT.

V is TRBV12-3 or TRBV12-4 and J is TRBJ2-3; D is unclear. The CDR3 is 11 residues long. Trimming removed 2 bases from V and 13 bases from J, with 10 bases in between. CDR3 residues: CASSLLATKYF. CDR3 coding DNA: TGTGCCAGCAGTTTACTGGCAACCAAGTATTTT.

V gene TRBV7-2 combines with J gene TRBJ2-3, with D tentatively TRBD2 (5 bases). CDR1 is SGHTA, CDR2 FQGNSA, per germline. Trimming removed 5 bases from V and 6 bases from J, with 12 bases in between. The CDR3 consists of 13 residues. The CDR3 DNA reads TGTGCCAGCAGCCCTGGCCCGGGGGATACGCAGTATTTT. It codes for CASSPGPGDTQYF.

This clone was observed a handful of times. The V call is TRBV12-1, the J call TRBJ2-3; TRBD2, the table's D call, lacks a check against the DNA. TRBV12-1 is marked as a pseudogene. The CDR3 runs 17 residues. The CDR3 spells CASSSGLAGAGTDTQYF. DNA for the CDR3: TGTGCCAGCAGCTCGGGACTAGCGGGAGCCGGCACAGATACGCAGTATTTT.

The V gene is TRBV5-4, the J gene TRBJ2-1; 8 nucleotides match TRBD2. Trimming at V came to 4 bases and at J to 4 bases, leaving 7 bases not matched to a gene. The CDR3 contains 15 residues. CDR1 is SGHNT, CDR2 YYREEE, per germline (reference sequence). CDR3 loop: CASSRTSGPYNEQFF. The CDR3 DNA is TGTGCCAGCAGCCGAACTAGCGGTCCGTACAATGAGCAGTTCTTC.

This clone turned up a few times. The CDR3 DNA is TGTGCCAGTAGTATAGATCGCCCTAGCGCGAGGGAGCAGTTCTTC. Translating gives CASSIDRPSAREQFF. The chain uses TRBV19 and TRBJ2-1, with D maybe TRBD2 (6 bases). From germline, CDR1 is LNHDA and CDR2 SQIVND (reference sequence). CDR3 length: 15 amino acids. V was clipped by 0 bases and J by 10 bases, with 16 bases between them.

The chain couples TRBV10-3 to TRBJ2-7; D is perhaps TRBD2 (7 bases). The CDR3 has 15 amino acids. Germline values: CDR1 ENHRY, CDR2 SYGVKD. V lost 6 bases and J 5 bases, leaving 20 bases between the germline ends. As DNA, the CDR3 is TGTGCCATCAGCCGTACTGGGGGCGCGGGAGACGAGCAGTACTTC. This translates into CAISRTGGAGDEQYF.

This sequence joins TRBV18 and TRBJ2-1; 9 bases are shared with TRBD1. J was trimmed by 14 bases and V by 3 bases; bases with no gene match: 8. This CDR3 is 13 amino acids long. Germline-derived CDR1 and CDR2 are KGHSH and LQKENI. The CDR3 region is CASSPNRDREKFF. The CDR3, as DNA: TGTGCCAGCTCACCGAACCGGGACAGGGAGAAGTTCTTC. Using reference TRBV18 and TRBJ2-1 for the parts outside the CDR3, the full variable domain is NAGVMQNPRHLVRRRGQEARLRCSPMKGHSHVYWYRQLPEEGLKFMVYLQKENIIDESGMPKERFSAEFPKEGPSILRIQQVVRGDSAAYFCASSPNRDREKFFGPGTRLTVL.

Only a few counts were recorded for this clone. The genes are TRBV11-2 and TRBJ2-7; D perhaps matches TRBD2 (6 bases). The V and J ends lost 0 bases and 4 bases respectively, with 7 bases between them. The CDR3 spans 13 residues. CDR1 and CDR2 from the germline V gene are SGHAT and FQNNGV. The CDR3 DNA is TGTGCCAGCAGCTTAGATCGGGGGTACGAGCAGTACTTC. Translated: CASSLDRGYEQYF.

The J gene is TRBJ2-1, the V gene TRBV9, with D maybe TRBD1 (9 bases). The CDR3 is made up of 13 amino acids. CDR1 and CDR2 (germline): SGDLS, YYNGEE. V lost 5 bases to trimming and J lost 7 bases, with 13 bases between them. The CDR3 spells CASSSGTGNEQFF. The CDR3 bases are TGTGCCAGCAGTAGCGGGACAGGGAATGAGCAGTTCTTC.

The chain joins TRBV29-1 to TRBJ2-5; D gene ambiguous. Germline V gene sequence: CDR1 SQVTM, CDR2 ANQGSEA. This CDR3 has 10 residues. The CDR3: CSMNRETQYF. In DNA, the CDR3 is TGCAGTATGAACCGGGAGACCCAGTACTTC.

This clone was seen only a few times. In nucleotides, the CDR3 is TGTGCCAGCAACGACGACTCGGGGTGGGGCACTGAAGCTTTCTTT. Its protein product is CASNDDSGWGTEAFF. The V call is TRBV28, the J call TRBJ1-1; D unclear. Germline CDR1 is MDHEN and CDR2 is SYDVKM. V was clipped by 7 bases and J by 4 bases, with 19 bases between them. This CDR3 spans 15 amino acids.

V gene TRBV30 combines with J gene TRBJ2-2; D is possibly TRBD2 (6 bases). The CDR3 is made up of 17 amino acids. Between the trimmed V and J ends, which lost 3 bases and 1 base, there was a span of 18 bases. Germline V gene data show CDR1 as GTSNPN and CDR2 as SVGIG (reference sequence). The CDR3: CAWRITGAGLNTGELFF. CDR3 nucleotide sequence: TGTGCCTGGAGGATCACGGGAGCCGGCCTGAACACCGGGGAGCTGTTTTTT.

The J gene is TRBJ1-5, the V gene TRBV5-8, with 12 bases aligning to TRBD1. The CDR3 contains 16 residues. Germline V gives CDR1 SGHTS, CDR2 YDEGEE. Trimming took 2 bases from V and 4 from J; bases not matched to a gene: 4. The CDR3 sequence: CASSLGTGGLNQPQHF. The CDR3 nucleotides are TGTGCCAGCAGCTTAGGGACAGGGGGCCTTAATCAGCCCCAGCATTTT.

In regard to this clone: Other DNA sequences in the same sample also yield this CDR3. The rearrangement joins TRBV7-3 to TRBJ1-1; D not certain. Germline-derived CDR1 and CDR2 are SGHTA and FQGTGA. CDR3 size: 13 residues. Trimming took 0 bases from V and 2 from J, leaving 4 bases between them. Here the CDR3 DNA reads TGTGCCAGCAGCTTAACGGGCAACACTGAAGCTTTCTTT. Translating it yields CASSLTGNTEAFF.

As regards this clone: Other nucleotide sequences from this sample produce the same CDR3. The chain joins TRBV20-1 to TRBJ2-7; TRBD2 is a possible D gene (5 bases). The CDR3 consists of 11 residues. V shed 6 bases and J shed 5 bases, with 11 bases lying between them. The germline gives CDR1 DFQATT, CDR2 SNEGSKA (reference sequence). The CDR3, as DNA: TGCAGTGCCCGGAGCGGCCACGAGCAGTACTTC. Translated: CSARSGHEQYF.

In this sample, this clone turned up once. The gene calls are TRBV20-1 and TRBJ1-5; possibly TRBD1 for D (5 bases). V lost 3 bases and J 6 bases, leaving 15 bases between the germline ends. CDR1 DFQATT and CDR2 SNEGSKA come from the germline V gene (reference sequence). The CDR3 consists of 14 residues. This chain's CDR3 is CSASYRGSGQPQHF. The CDR3 DNA is TGCAGTGCTAGTTATCGGGGGTCGGGTCAGCCCCAGCATTTT.

The V gene is TRBV6-5, the J gene TRBJ1-4; perhaps TRBD1 as D (6 bases). This CDR3 has 14 residues. Deletions cut 4 bases from V and 4 bases from J, with 10 bases between. Germline V gene lookup returns CDR1 MNHEY and CDR2 SVGAGI. This chain's CDR3 is CASSLGHGNEKLFF. The CDR3 DNA reads as TGTGCCAGCAGTTTGGGACACGGTAATGAAAAACTGTTTTTT.

The chain joins TRBV5-4 to TRBJ1-1; 11 nucleotides agree with TRBD1. Germline CDR1 and CDR2: SGHNT and YYREEE (reference sequence). V trimming: 4 bases; J trimming: 10 bases; junction bases outside the gene matches: 9. This CDR3 contains 14 residues. Written as DNA, the CDR3 is TGTGCCAGCAGCCCCAGGACAGGGGGCGATGTAGCTTTCTTT. It codes for CASSPRTGGDVAFF.

The chain uses TRBV7-9 and TRBJ2-7; 9 positions agree with TRBD1. This CDR3 spans 14 amino acids. V lost 5 bases and J lost 6; bases outside the gene matches: 8. Looked up from germline, CDR1 is SEHNR and CDR2 is FQNEAQ (reference sequence). Here the CDR3 reads CASSKNPGQGEQYF. The CDR3 DNA follows: TGTGCCAGCAGCAAGAATCCGGGACAGGGCGAGCAGTACTTC.

The J gene is TRBJ2-5, the V gene TRBV21-1; the D call TRBD1 from the table was never checked on the DNA. TRBV21-1 is noted as a pseudogene. The length of the CDR3 is 15 residues. The CDR3 coding sequence is TGTGCCAGTCTGCTACGAAACAGGGGACGAGAGACCCAGTACTTC. Amino acids: CASLLRNRGRETQYF.